This T cell receptor (beta chain) was identified in a study of blood T cells in healthy people across ages. With a J-beta primer mix and a sample-barcoded 5' primer, a second PCR ran about 6 to 11 cycles. The template-switch adaptor, which had 12 random nucleotides, put a tag on each cDNA molecule. MiXCR, run by TCRdb on the 5' RACE reads, gives a single entry per CDR3 protein. The data show more than 650,000 distinct CDR3 sequences, about 55% seen once. The germline V gene encodes CDR1 SGHRS and CDR2 YFSETQ. The CDR3 is 13 residues long. The V segment lost 4 bases and the J segment 14 bases; nucleotides outside the gene matches: 6.

The sequencing input was blood. This chain links TRBV5-1 with TRBJ2-3, with TRBD2 identical over 14 bases. This sequence was found in a man older than 75 in good health. The CDR3 DNA reads as TGCGCCAGCAGCCCGGGACTAGCGGGAGCCGCGTATTTT. It codes for CASSPGLAGAAYF.